This paragraph covers one T cell receptor beta chain sequence. Assay used: immunoSEQ multiplex PCR; TCRdb lists only in-frame clones, some missing. The sample contains about 58,000 clones, roughly nine tenths of which appear only once. No infections or other immune events were documented during collection. The data are from a study of identifying expanded T cells in peripheral blood. J gave up 2 bases and V 0 bases, and 11 bases lay outside the gene matches. Germline loops: CDR1 SGDLS, CDR2 YYNGEE. This CDR3 region has 18 residues. The rearrangement links TRBV9 to TRBJ2-3, with 8 bases fitting TRBD2. This clonotype was sampled from a person aged 18 to 69 in good health. Sequenced material: blood. CDR3 residues: CASSVGPGLEGPTDTQYF. The CDR3 DNA reads as TGTGCCAGCAGCGTAGGGCCGGGACTAGAAGGCCCCACAGATACGCAGTATTTT.